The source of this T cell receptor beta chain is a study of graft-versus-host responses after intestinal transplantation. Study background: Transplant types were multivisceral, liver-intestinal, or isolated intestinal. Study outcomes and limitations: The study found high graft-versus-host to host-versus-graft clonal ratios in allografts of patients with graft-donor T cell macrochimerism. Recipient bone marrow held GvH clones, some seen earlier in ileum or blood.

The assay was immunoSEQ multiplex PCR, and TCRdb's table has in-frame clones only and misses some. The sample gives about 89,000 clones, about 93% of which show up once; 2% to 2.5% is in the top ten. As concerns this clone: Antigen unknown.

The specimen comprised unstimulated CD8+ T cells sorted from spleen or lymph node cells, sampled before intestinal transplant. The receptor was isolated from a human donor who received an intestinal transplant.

The CDR3 coding sequence is TGTGCCAGCAGCCTCCAGTTGGCCGCCCCCTCCTACGAGCAGTACTTC. This gives the protein CASSLQLAAPSYEQYF. The chain uses TRBV5-8 and TRBJ2-7; no reliable D call. Per germline, CDR1 SGHTS and CDR2 YDEGEE. The CDR3 covers 16 residues. The V end was cut by 4 bases, the J end by 0 bases, with 17 bases between.